The sequence of this T cell receptor (beta chain) was determined in a study of blood T cell repertoires in COVID-19. On the study more broadly: The United States, Italy and Spain were the sources of the acute and convalescent COVID-19 samples. From T cells, B-cell-depleted T cells, or PBMCs came the material, which was cDNA or gDNA.

Under the authors' procedure: The assay estimated nucleated cells by amplifying reference gene primers. Sequencing used immunoSEQ multiplex PCR; TCRdb keeps in-frame clones, though not all of them. D and trimming come from the DNA, and the V and J calls and clone size come from that table. This table has 210,000 or so clones, approximately 84% appearing once. The germline V gene encodes CDR1 SGHVS and CDR2 FNYEAQ. This CDR3 is built from 18 residues. Germline trimming cut 5 bases from V and 5 bases from J; bases unmatched to any gene: 12. The chain couples TRBV7-6 to TRBJ2-5, with TRBD2 identical over 15 bases. The sequence came from a woman in her 70s with active or convalescent COVID-19. Sequencing was performed on peripheral blood. For the CDR3, the DNA is TGTGCCAGCAGCCCCTATGGACTAGCGGGAGGGGAGGACGAGACCCAGTACTTC. Protein sequence: CASSPYGLAGGEDETQYF.